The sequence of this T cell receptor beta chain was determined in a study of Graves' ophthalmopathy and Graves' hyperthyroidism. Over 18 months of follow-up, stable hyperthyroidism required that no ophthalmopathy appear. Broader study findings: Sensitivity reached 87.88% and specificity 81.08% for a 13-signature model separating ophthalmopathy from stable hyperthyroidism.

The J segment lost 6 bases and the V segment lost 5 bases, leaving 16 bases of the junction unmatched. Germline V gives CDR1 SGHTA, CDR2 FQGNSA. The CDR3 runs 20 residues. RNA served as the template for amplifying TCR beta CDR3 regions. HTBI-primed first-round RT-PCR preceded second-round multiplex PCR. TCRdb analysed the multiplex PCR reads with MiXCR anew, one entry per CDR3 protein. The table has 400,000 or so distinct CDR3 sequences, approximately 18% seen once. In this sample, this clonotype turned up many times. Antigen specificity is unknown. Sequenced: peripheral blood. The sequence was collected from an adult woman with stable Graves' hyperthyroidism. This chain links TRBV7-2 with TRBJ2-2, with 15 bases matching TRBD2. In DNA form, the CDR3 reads TGTGCCAGCAGCACTAGTCCATACCCAGGACTAGCGGGAGGGCCCGGGGAGCTGTTTTTT. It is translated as CASSTSPYPGLAGGPGELFF.